This T cell receptor beta chain was identified in a study of neurological immune-mediated disorders. Points from the study as a whole: Expansion of TCR clones was greatest in HTLV-1-associated myelopathy and smallest in multiple sclerosis, where it fell below that of healthy controls. Private repertoires in all groups were suggested by the absence of shared CDR3 amino acid sequences among expanded clones across subjects.

The authors produced cDNA by 5'RACE using 10-nucleotide random UMIs. Each sequencing run yielded over 160 million TCR-beta sequences from 15-18 subjects. TCRdb reprocessed the 5' RACE reads with MiXCR, giving one entry per CDR3 protein. The sample has 26,000 or so distinct CDR3 sequences, less than 8.5% seen once. This clonotype was observed many times. Antigen: not known. V was cut by 4 bases and J by 0 bases, with 12 bases left in between. CDR1 is SGHRS, CDR2 YFSETQ, per germline. The CDR3 loop spans 15 amino acids. The receptor was isolated from a woman aged 45-65 years in good health. Sample: PBMCs. The chain carries TRBV5-1 and TRBJ2-3; weak D call: TRBD1 (6 bases). This chain's CDR3 is CASSTMGASTDTQYF. DNA of the CDR3: TGCGCCAGCAGCACGATGGGGGCTAGCACAGATACGCAGTATTTT.